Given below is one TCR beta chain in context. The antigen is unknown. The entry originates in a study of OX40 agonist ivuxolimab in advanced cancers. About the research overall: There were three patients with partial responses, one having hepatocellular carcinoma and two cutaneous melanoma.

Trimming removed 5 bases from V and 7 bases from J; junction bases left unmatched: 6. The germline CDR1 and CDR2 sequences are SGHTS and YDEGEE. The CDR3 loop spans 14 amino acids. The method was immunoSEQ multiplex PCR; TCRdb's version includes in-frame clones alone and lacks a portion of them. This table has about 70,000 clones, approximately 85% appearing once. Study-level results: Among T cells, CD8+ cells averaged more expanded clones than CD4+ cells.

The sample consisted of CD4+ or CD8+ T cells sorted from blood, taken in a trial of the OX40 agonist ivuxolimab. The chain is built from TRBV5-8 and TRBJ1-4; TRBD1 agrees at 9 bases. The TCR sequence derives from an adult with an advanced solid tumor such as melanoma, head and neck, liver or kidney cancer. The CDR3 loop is CASRNTGGGEKLFF. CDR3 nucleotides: TGTGCCAGCAGGAACACAGGGGGCGGTGAAAAACTGTTTTTT.